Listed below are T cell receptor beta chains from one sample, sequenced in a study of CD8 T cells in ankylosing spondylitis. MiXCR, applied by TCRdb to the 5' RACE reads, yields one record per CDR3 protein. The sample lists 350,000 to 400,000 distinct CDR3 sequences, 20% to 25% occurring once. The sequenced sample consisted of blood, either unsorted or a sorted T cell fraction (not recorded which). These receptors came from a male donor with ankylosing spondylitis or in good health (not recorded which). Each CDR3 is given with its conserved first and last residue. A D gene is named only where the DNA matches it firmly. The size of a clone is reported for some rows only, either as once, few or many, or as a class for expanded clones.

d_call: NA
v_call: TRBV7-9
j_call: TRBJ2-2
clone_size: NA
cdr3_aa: CASSSFGELFF
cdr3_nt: TGTGCCAGCAGCTCCTTCGGGGAGCTGTTTTTT

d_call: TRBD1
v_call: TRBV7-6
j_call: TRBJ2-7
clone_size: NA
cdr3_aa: CASSLITGDYEQYF
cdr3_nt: TGTGCCAGCAGCTTAATTACAGGGGACTACGAGCAGTACTTC

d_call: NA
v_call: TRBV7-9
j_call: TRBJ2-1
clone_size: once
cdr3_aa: CASSTGPGTESDNEQFF
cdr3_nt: TGTGCCAGCAGCACGGGACCCGGGACGGAGTCCGATAATGAGCAGTTCTTC

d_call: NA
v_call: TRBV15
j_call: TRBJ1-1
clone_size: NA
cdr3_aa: CATSRDDPGAPEAFF
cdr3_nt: TGTGCCACCAGCAGAGACGACCCCGGGGCGCCTGAAGCTTTCTTT

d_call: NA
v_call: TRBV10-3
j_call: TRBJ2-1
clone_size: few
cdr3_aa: CAISGVSSSYNEQFF
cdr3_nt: TGTGCCATCAGTGGAGTCTCAAGCTCCTACAATGAGCAGTTCTTC

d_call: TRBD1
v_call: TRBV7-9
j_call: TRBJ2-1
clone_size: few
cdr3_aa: CASSPRDRGNEQFF
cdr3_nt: TGTGCCAGCAGCCCGCGGGACAGGGGCAATGAGCAGTTCTTC

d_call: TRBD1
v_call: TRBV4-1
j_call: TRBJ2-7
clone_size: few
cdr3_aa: CASSQDLGTGNTGISYEQYF
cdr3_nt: TGCGCCAGCAGCCAAGATCTGGGGACAGGGAACACCGGGATCTCCTACGAGCAGTACTTC

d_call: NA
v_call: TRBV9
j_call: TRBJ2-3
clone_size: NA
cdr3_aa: CASSVMGAGDTQYF
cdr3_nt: TGTGCCAGCAGCGTAATGGGGGCGGGAGATACGCAGTATTTT

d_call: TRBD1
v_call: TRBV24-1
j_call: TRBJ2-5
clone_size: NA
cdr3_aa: CATSDWDRGEQETQYF
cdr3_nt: TGTGCCACCAGTGACTGGGACAGGGGGGAGCAAGAGACCCAGTACTTC

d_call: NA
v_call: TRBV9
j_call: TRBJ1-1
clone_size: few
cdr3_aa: CASSVGVGWGTEAFF
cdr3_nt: TGTGCCAGCAGCGTAGGTGTGGGCTGGGGCACTGAAGCTTTCTTT

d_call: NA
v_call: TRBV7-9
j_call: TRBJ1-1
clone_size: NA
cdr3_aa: CASSLGIQAFF
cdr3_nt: TGTGCCAGCAGCTTGGGGATCCAAGCTTTCTTT

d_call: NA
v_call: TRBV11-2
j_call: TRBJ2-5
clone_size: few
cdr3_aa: CASSLVEIFSRTQYF
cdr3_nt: TGTGCCAGCAGCTTAGTTGAGATCTTCAGTCGGACCCAGTACTTC

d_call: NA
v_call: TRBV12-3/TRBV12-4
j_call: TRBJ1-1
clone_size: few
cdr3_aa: CASSSIRGGNTEAFF
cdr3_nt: TGTGCCAGCAGTTCGATCAGGGGCGGGAACACTGAAGCTTTCTTT

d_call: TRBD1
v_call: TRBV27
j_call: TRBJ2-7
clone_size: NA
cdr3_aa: CASSSETGFDSYEQYF
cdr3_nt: TGTGCCAGCAGTTCGGAGACAGGGTTTGACTCCTACGAGCAGTACTTC

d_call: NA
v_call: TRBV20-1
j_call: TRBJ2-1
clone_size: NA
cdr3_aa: CSYGGADEQFF
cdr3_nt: TGCAGTTACGGAGGTGCCGATGAGCAGTTCTTC

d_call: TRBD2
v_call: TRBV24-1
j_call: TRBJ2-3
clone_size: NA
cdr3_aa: CATSDPGGLAGQTDTQYF
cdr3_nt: TGTGCCACCAGTGATCCAGGTGGACTAGCGGGGCAAACAGATACGCAGTATTTT

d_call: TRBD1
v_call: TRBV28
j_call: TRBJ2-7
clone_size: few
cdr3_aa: CASTDRADEQYF
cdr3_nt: TGTGCCAGCACGGACAGGGCCGACGAGCAGTACTTC

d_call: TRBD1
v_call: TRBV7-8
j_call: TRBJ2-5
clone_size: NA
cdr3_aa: CASSEGTGGRETQYF
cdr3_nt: TGTGCCAGCAGCGAAGGGACAGGAGGGAGGGAGACCCAGTACTTC

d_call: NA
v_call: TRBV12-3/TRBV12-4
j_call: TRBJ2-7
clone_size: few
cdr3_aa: CASSLTQGIYSYEQYF
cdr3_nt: TGTGCCAGCAGCCTCACACAGGGAATTTACTCCTACGAGCAGTACTTC

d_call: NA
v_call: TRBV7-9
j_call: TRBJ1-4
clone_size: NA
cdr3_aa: CASSPLEKLFF
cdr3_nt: TGTGCCAGCAGCCCTCTGGAAAAACTGTTTTTT

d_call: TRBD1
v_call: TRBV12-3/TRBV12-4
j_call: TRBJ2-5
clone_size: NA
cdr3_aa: CASSFGQGAQETQYF
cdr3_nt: TGTGCCAGCAGTTTCGGACAGGGTGCCCAAGAGACCCAGTACTTC

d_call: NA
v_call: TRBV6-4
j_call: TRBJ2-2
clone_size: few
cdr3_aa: CASSDSLSVTGELFF
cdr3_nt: TGTGCCAGCAGTGACTCGTTGTCAGTCACCGGGGAGCTGTTTTTT

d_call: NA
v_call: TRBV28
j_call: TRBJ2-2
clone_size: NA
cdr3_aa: CASSARNTGELFF
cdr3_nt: TGTGCCAGCAGTGCCCGAAACACCGGGGAGCTGTTTTTT

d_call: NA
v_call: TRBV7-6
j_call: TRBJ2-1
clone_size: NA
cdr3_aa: CASSLAPGGANSYNEQFF
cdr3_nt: TGTGCCAGCAGCTTAGCGCCAGGAGGGGCAAATTCCTACAATGAGCAGTTCTTC

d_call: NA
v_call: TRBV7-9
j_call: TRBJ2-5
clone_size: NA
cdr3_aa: CASSRGIIRETQYF
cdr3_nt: TGTGCCAGCAGTCGGGGCATAATAAGGGAGACCCAGTACTTC

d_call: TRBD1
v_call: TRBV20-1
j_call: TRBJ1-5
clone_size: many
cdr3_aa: CSALYGSPGGQPQHF
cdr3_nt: TGCAGTGCCCTCTATGGATCTCCAGGGGGACAGCCCCAGCATTTT

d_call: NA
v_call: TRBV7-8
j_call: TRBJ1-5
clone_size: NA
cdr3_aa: CASIPGGASNQPQHF
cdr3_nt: TGTGCCAGCATCCCGGGGGGGGCTAGCAATCAGCCCCAGCATTTT

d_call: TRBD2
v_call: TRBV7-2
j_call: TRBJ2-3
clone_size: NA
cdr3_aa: CASSLARGGRRGTDTQYF
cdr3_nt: TGTGCCAGCAGCTTAGCACGGGGGGGCCGTAGGGGCACAGATACGCAGTATTTT

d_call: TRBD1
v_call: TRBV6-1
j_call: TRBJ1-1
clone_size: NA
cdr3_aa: CASRQDRGDTEAFF
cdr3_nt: TGTGCCAGCAGACAGGACAGGGGGGACACTGAAGCTTTCTTT

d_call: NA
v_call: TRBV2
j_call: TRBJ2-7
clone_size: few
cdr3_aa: CASSDLSYEQYF
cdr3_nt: TGTGCCAGCAGCGACCTTTCCTACGAGCAGTACTTC

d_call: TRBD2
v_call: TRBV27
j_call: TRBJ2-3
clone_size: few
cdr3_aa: CASSLYSASGGLPDTQYF
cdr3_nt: TGTGCCAGCAGTTTATACTCGGCTAGCGGGGGCCTCCCAGATACGCAGTATTTT

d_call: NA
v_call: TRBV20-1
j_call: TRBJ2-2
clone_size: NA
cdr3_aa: CSARDGGSYEANTGELFF
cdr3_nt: TGCAGTGCTAGAGATGGAGGATCCTATGAGGCCAACACCGGGGAGCTGTTTTTT

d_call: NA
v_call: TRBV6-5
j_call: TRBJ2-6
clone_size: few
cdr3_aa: CASSWKAERSGANVLTF
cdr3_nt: TGTGCCAGCAGTTGGAAGGCGGAGCGCTCTGGGGCCAACGTCCTGACTTTC

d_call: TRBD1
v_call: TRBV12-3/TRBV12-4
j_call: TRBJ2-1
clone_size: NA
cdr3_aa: CASSALGQGAYEQFF
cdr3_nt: TGTGCCAGCAGCGCCTTGGGACAGGGGGCGTATGAGCAGTTCTTC

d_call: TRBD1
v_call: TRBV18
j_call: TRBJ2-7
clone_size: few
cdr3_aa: CASSLIDRVHEQYF
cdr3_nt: TGTGCCAGCTCACTTATTGACAGGGTACACGAGCAGTACTTC

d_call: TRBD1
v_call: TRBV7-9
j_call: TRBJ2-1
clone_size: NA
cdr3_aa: CASSLVGTGASNEQFF
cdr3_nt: TGTGCCAGCAGCTTAGTTGGGACAGGGGCATCCAATGAGCAGTTCTTC

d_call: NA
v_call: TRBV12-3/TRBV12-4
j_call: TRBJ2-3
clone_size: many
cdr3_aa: CASTPEAADTQYF
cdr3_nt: TGTGCCAGCACCCCGGAGGCCGCAGATACGCAGTATTTT

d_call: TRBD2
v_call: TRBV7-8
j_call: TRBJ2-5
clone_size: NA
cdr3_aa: CASSLRLTSGVVGTQYF
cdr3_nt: TGTGCCAGCAGCCTCCGCTTGACTAGCGGAGTAGTGGGGACCCAGTACTTC

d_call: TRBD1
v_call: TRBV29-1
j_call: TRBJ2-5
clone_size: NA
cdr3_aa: CSVETGEETQYF
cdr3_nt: TGCAGCGTTGAGACAGGGGAAGAGACCCAGTACTTC

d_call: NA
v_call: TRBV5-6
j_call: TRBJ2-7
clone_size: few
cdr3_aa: CASSLGPTGTWGGEQYF
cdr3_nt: TGTGCCAGCAGCTTGGGACCCACAGGCACCTGGGGCGGCGAGCAGTACTTC

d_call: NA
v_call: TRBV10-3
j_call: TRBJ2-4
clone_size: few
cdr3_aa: CATLDIAKNIQYF
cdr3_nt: TGTGCCACCCTGGACATAGCCAAAAACATTCAGTACTTC

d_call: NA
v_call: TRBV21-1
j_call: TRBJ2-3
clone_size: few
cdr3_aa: CASSGDLGPSTRADTQYF
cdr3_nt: TGTGCCAGCAGCGGAGACTTGGGCCCATCAACTCGCGCAGATACGCAGTATTTT

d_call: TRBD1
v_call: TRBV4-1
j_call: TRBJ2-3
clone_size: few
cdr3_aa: CASSQGQGDTQYF
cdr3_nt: TGCGCCAGCAGCCAAGGACAGGGAGATACGCAGTATTTT

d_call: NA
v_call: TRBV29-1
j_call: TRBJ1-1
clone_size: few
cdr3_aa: CSVAGGSNTEAFF
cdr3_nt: TGCAGCGTTGCCGGTGGGTCGAACACTGAAGCTTTCTTT

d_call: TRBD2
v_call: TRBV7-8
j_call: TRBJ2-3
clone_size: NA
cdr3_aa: CASSLGFGGDVSTDTQYF
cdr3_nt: TGTGCCAGCAGCTTAGGGTTCGGGGGGGATGTCAGCACAGATACGCAGTATTTT

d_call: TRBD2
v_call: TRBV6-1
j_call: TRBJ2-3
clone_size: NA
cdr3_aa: CASSLTDSGGRSDTQYF
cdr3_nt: TGTGCCAGCAGCCTTACCGATAGCGGGGGGAGATCAGATACGCAGTATTTT

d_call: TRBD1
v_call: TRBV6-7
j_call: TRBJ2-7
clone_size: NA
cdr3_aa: CASSYGRKDREYYEQYF
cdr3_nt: TGTGCCAGCAGTTACGGTAGGAAAGACAGGGAATACTACGAGCAGTACTTC

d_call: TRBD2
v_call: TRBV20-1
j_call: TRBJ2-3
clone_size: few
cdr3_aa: CSARDTGGALFDTQYF
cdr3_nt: TGCAGTGCTAGAGACACCGGGGGGGCCCTTTTTGATACGCAGTATTTT

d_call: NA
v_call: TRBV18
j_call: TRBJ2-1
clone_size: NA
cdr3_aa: CASSPPGRFPSYEQFF
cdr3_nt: TGTGCCAGCTCACCACCGGGCCGATTCCCGTCCTATGAGCAGTTCTTC

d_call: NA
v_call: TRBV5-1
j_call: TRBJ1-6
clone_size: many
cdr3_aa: CASSLWEVGSPLHF
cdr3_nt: TGCGCCAGCAGCTTGTGGGAGGTCGGCTCACCCCTCCACTTT

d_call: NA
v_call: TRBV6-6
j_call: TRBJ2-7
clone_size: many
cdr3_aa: CASSSPDGYEQYF
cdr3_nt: TGTGCCAGCAGTTCTCCGGACGGCTACGAGCAGTACTTC

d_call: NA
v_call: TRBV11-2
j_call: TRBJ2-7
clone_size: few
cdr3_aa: CASSLDITAHYEQYF
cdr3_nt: TGTGCCAGCAGCTTAGATATCACAGCACACTACGAGCAGTACTTC

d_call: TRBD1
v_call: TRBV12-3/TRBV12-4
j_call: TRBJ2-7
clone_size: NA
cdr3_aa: CASSAFLFGTGGKVQYF
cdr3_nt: TGTGCCAGCAGCGCCTTTCTTTTCGGGACAGGGGGCAAAGTGCAGTACTTC

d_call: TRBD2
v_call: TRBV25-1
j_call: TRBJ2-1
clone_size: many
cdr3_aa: CASSDVSWRGSSYNEQFF
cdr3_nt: TGTGCCAGCAGTGATGTTAGCTGGCGGGGGAGCTCCTACAATGAGCAGTTCTTC

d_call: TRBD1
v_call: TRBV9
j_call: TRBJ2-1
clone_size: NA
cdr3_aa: CASSVGQAPMHEQFF
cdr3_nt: TGTGCCAGCAGCGTTGGACAGGCCCCTATGCATGAGCAGTTCTTC

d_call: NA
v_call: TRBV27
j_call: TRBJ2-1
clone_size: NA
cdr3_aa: CASSLSAHSSSYNEQFF
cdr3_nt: TGTGCCAGCAGTTTATCGGCGCATTCGAGCTCCTACAATGAGCAGTTCTTC

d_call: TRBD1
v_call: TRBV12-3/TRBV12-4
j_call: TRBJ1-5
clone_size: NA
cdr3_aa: CASSLPRGLGQPQHF
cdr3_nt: TGTGCCAGCAGTTTACCCAGGGGGCTCGGGCAGCCCCAGCATTTT

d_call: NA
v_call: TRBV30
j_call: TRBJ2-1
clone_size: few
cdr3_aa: CAWSVHTDEQFF
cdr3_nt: TGTGCCTGGAGTGTACATACAGATGAGCAGTTCTTC

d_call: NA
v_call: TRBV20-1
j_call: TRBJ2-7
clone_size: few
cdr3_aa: CSARRKAEQYF
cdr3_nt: TGCAGTGCCCGAAGGAAGGCCGAGCAGTACTTC